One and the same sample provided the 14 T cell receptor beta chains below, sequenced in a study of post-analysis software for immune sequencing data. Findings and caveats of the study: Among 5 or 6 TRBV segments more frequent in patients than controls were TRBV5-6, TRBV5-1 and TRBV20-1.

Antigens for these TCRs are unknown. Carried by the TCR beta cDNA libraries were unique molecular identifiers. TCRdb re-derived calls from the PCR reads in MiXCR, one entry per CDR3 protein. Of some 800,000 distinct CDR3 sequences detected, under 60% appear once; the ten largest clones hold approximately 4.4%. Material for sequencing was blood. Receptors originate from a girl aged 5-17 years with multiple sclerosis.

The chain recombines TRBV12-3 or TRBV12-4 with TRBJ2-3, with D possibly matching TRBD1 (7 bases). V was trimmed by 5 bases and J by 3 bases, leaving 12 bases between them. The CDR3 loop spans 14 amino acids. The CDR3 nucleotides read TGTGCCAGCAGTCGCGGGACAGTTACAGATACGCAGTATTTT. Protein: CASSRGTVTDTQYF.

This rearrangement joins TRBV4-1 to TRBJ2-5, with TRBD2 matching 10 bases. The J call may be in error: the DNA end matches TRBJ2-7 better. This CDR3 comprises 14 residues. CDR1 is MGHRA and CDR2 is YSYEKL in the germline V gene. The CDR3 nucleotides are TGCGCCAGCAGGTTTACTAGCGGGACGTACGAGCAGTACTTC. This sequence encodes CASRFTSGTYEQYF.

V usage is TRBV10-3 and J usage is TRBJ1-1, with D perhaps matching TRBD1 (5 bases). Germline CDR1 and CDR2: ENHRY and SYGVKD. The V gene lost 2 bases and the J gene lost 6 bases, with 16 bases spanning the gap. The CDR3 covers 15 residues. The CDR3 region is CAISEREGAFSEAFF. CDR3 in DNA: TGTGCCATCAGTGAGAGGGAAGGGGCGTTTTCTGAAGCTTTCTTT.

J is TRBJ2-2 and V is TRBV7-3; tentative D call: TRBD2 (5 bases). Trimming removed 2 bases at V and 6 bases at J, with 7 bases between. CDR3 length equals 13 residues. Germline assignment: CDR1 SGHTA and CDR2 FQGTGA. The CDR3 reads CASSLVGAGELFF. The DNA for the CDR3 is TGTGCCAGCAGCTTAGTGGGAGCCGGGGAGCTGTTTTTT.

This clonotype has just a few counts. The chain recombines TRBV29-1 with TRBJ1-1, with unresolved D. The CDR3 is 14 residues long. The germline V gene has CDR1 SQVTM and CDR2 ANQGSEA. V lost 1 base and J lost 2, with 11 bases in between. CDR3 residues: CSVEVLQSNTEAFF. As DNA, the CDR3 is TGCAGCGTTGAAGTTCTTCAGAGTAACACTGAAGCTTTCTTT.

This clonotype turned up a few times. The CDR3 loop is CSVGDTGSNYGYTF. DNA for the CDR3: TGCAGCGTCGGGGATACCGGGTCGAACTATGGCTACACCTTC. The chain employs TRBV29-1 and TRBJ1-2; no firm D call. V was clipped by 6 bases and J by 2 bases, with 16 bases between them. The CDR3 is 14 amino acids. Germline V gene lookup returns CDR1 SQVTM and CDR2 ANQGSEA.

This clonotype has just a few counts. In DNA, the CDR3 is TGTGCCAGCAGCCAATGGGGCGGGGCCTACGAGCAGTACTTC. The encoded protein is CASSQWGGAYEQYF. The chain carries TRBV16 and TRBJ2-7, with D maybe TRBD2 (6 bases). The CDR3 runs to 14 residues. CDR1 is KGHSY, CDR2 FQNENV, per germline. The V and J ends lost 1 base and 2 bases respectively, with 9 bases between them.

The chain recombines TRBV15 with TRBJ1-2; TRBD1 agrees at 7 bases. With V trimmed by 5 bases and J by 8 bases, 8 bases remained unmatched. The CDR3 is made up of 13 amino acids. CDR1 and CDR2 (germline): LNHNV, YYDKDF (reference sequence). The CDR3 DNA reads TGTGCCACCAGCCCACGACAGGGTTACGGCTACACCTTC. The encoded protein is CATSPRQGYGYTF.

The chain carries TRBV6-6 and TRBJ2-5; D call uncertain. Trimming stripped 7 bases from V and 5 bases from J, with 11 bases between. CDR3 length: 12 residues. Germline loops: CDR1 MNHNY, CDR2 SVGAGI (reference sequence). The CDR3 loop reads CASTQVGETQYF. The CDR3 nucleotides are TGTGCCAGCACGCAGGTGGGGGAGACCCAGTACTTC.

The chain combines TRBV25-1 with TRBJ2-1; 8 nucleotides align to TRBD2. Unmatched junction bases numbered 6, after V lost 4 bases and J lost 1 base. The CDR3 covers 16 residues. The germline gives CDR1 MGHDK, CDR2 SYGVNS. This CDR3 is CASSGERERSYNEQFF. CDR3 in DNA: TGTGCCAGCAGTGGCGAGCGGGAGAGATCCTACAATGAGCAGTTCTTC.

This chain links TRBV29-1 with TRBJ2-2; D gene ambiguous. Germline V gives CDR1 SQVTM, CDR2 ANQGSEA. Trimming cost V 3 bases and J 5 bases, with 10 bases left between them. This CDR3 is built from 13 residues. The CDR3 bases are TGCAGCGTTGAGGCGCGAACGACCGGGGAGCTGTTTTTT. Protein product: CSVEARTTGELFF.

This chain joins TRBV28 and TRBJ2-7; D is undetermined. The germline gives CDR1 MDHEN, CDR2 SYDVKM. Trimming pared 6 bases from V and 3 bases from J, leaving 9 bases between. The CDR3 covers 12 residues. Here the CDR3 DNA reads TGTGCCAGCAGGGTGGTAGGCTACGAGCAGTACTTC. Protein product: CASRVVGYEQYF.

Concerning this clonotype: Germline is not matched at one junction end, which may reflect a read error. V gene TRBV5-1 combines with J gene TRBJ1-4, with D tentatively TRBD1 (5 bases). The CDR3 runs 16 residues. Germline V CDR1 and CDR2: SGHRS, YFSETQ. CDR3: CASSSLGASSNEKLIF. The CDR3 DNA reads TGCGCCAGCAGCTCCCTCGGGGCCTCATCTAATGAAAAACTGATTTTT. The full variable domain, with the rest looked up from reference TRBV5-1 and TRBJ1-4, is KAGVTQTPRYLIKTRGQQVTLSCSPISGHRSVSWYQQTPGQGLQFLFEYFSETQRNKGNFPGRFSGRQFSNSRSEMNVSTLELGDSALYLCASSSLGASSNEKLIFGSGTQLSVL.

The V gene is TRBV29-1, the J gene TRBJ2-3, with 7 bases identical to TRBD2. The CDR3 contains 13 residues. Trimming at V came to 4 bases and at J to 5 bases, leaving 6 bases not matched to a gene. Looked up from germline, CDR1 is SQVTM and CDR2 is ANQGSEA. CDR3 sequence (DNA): TGCAGCGTTGTGGCGGGAGTAGTAGATACGCAGTATTTT. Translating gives CSVVAGVVDTQYF.